The present entry profiles one T cell receptor beta chain with its context. Its antigen specificity is not known. It has no much larger one-base neighbor in the sample; base qualities were not kept. Patients had primary melanoma that had been surgically resected and was considered potentially curable but at risk of metastatic recurrence. This sample was included in a study of primary melanoma T cells and metastatic recurrence (dated by TCRdb to the early 2020s). The study in broad terms: A total of 150 to 200 primary melanomas made up the cohort, all of stage T2 to T4 and more than 1 mm thick. Progression-free survival was the clinical outcome compared against the T-cell fraction measured by TCR beta sequencing. The sequencing-derived T-cell fraction was compared with histopathological grading of tumor-infiltrating lymphocytes. Whether T-cell fraction and T-cell repertoire clonality in primary melanoma tumors predicted patient outcome was tested in the study.

V is shortened by 3 bases, J by 5 bases, and the region joining them spans 8 bases. From cysteine to phenylalanine, the CDR3 is 12 amino acids long. Kept here is only the CDR3 DNA, which spans 36 bases and is read in frame from base 1. CDR1 WNHNN and CDR2 SYGVQD are derived from the germline V gene (reference sequence). General conclusions and limits of the study: Regardless of nodal disease, mitotic rate or ulceration status, a T-cell fraction above 20% appeared to be protective. Progression-free survival prediction was reportedly improved more by adding T-cell fraction to tumor thickness than by adding any other histopathological variable. The tumor T-cell fraction reportedly predicted progression-free survival independently of thickness, ulceration, mitotic rate and age. The authors presented an effective T-cell-mediated antitumor response in primary melanoma only as a suggestion and not as a demonstrated mechanism.

The method behind the library was the immunoSEQ multiplex PCR assay. Primary melanoma tumor tissue was subjected to high-throughput sequencing of the T-cell receptor beta chain. The study's processing was this. Among the repertoire analyses were the distribution of insertions and deletions and the sharing of TCRB CDR3 between samples. A gradient-boosted model ranked how well the T-cell fraction predicted outcome compared with histopathological variables. TCRdb obtained this table from immuneACCESS and retained in-frame rearrangements with V and J assigned. These tables miss some clones; where compared with another copy, unresolved V genes account for less than half of the shortfall, and the remainder is unexplained. The V and J calls and the clone size are those of that table, but D and trimming were determined from the DNA. This sample lists 1,500 to 2,000 clones; over 70% were detected once. The ten biggest clones cover about 37% of the sample.

Material: melanoma tumor tissue. This chain is built from TRBV10-1 and TRBJ2-7; TRBD1 might be the D gene, on 6 matching bases. This TCR derives from a human donor with melanoma. CDR3 region: CASSDGTNEQYF. The bases read TGCGCCAGCAGTGATGGGACAAACGAGCAGTACTTC.